These 22 T cell receptor beta chains share one sample of origin, sequenced in a study of blood T cell repertoires in COVID-19. Here immunoSEQ multiplex PCR was the method, and the copy in TCRdb shows in-frame clones only, minus some. This table has roughly 62,000 clones, 75% to 90% appearing once. The sequenced sample consisted of peripheral blood. Receptors were obtained from a human donor with acute or convalescent COVID-19. The donor label of this sample is uncertain.

The genes are TRBV5-1 and TRBJ2-1, with 14 bases aligning to TRBD2. Germline CDR1 and CDR2: SGHRS and YFSETQ. CDR3 length: 17 amino acids. V shed 4 bases and J 7 bases; nucleotides not matched to a gene: 10. CDR3 region: CASSGGTSGGLRNEQFF. The CDR3, as DNA: TGCGCCAGCAGCGGCGGGACTAGCGGGGGCCTGAGAAATGAGCAGTTCTTC.

This clone appeared once. V usage is TRBV9 and J usage is TRBJ2-6; TRBD1 might be the D (5 bases). CDR1 is SGDLS, CDR2 YYNGEE, per germline. The CDR3 extends over 19 amino acids. V lost 4 bases, J lost 1 base, and 21 bases lay in between. The CDR3 loop is CASSRMLTAPLSGANVLTF. As DNA, the CDR3 is TGTGCCAGCAGCCGCATGTTGACAGCCCCCCTGTCTGGGGCCAACGTCCTGACTTTC.

In its sample, this clone was seen once. The chain joins TRBV29-1 to TRBJ2-5; TRBD1 is a possible D gene (5 bases). Looked up from germline, CDR1 is SQVTM and CDR2 is ANQGSEA. CDR3 length: 12 residues. The V and J ends lost 3 bases and 5 bases respectively, with 10 bases between them. CDR3 sequence (DNA): TGCAGCGTTGACAGGGCGAGGGAGACCCAGTACTTC. Translation gives CSVDRARETQYF.

V usage is TRBV2 and J usage is TRBJ1-3; a possible D gene is TRBD1 (6 bases). The CDR3 has 14 amino acids. The germline V gene has CDR1 SNHLY and CDR2 FYNNEI. The V gene lost 8 bases and the J gene lost 1 base, with 12 bases spanning the gap. In nucleotides, the CDR3 is TGTGCCAGCGGTCCAGGGGTTTCTGGAAACACCATATATTTT. Residues: CASGPGVSGNTIYF.

The chain employs TRBV28 and TRBJ2-1; 9 bases agree with TRBD2. The CDR3 extends over 14 amino acids. V shed 9 bases and J 4 bases; nucleotides not matched to a gene: 7. Germline CDR1 MDHEN, CDR2 SYDVKM. CDR3 amino acids: CARTGTSFYNEQFF. The CDR3 DNA sequence: TGTGCCAGGACCGGGACTAGCTTTTACAATGAGCAGTTCTTC.

This clone occurred once. The chain links TRBV6-5 to TRBJ1-4, with a weak D call TRBD1 (6 bases). Germline V gene data show CDR1 as MNHEY and CDR2 as SVGAGI. Trimming took off 7 bases at V and 7 bases at J, with 19 bases between the two ends. This CDR3 has 15 amino acids. CDR3 DNA: TGTGCCAGCAAGAACAACAGGGAGTCGATTGAAAAACTGTTTTTT. Amino acid sequence: CASKNNRESIEKLFF.

The J gene is TRBJ2-3, the V gene TRBV24-1; 8 bases fit TRBD1. Germline assignment: CDR1 KGHDR and CDR2 SFDVKD. The CDR3 length is 16 residues. V was clipped by 3 bases and J by 2 bases; unmatched bases: 6. The CDR3 nucleotides read TGTGCCACCAGTGATCAAGACAGGGGCTACACAGATACGCAGTATTTT. It yields the protein CATSDQDRGYTDTQYF.

The V gene is TRBV11-2, the J gene TRBJ1-1, with TRBD1 matching 10 bases. Losses at the gene ends were 1 base for V and 3 bases for J; bases not matched to a gene: 2. Germline values: CDR1 SGHAT, CDR2 FQNNGV. The CDR3 sequence is 15 residues long. CDR3 sequence (DNA): TGTGCCAGCAGCTTAGGTGGACAGGGGGACACTGAAGCTTTCTTT. The encoded protein is CASSLGGQGDTEAFF.

This chain uses TRBV10-3 with TRBJ1-2, with D tentatively TRBD1 (6 bases). Germline CDR1 reads ENHRY; CDR2 reads SYGVKD. This CDR3 is 15 amino acids long. V lost 2 bases, J lost 4 bases, and 14 bases lay in between. The CDR3 DNA is TGTGCCATCAGTGAGAGGGATCTACAGGGCTATGGCTACACCTTC. Its translation: CAISERDLQGYGYTF.

The rearrangement uses TRBV11-2 and TRBJ2-3; TRBD2 aligns across 9 bases. The germline V gene has CDR1 SGHAT and CDR2 FQNNGV. V lost 2 bases and J lost 0; bases outside the gene matches: 3. The CDR3 is 16 residues long. The CDR3 DNA sequence: TGTGCCAGCAGCTTAAATCTAGCGGGGAGCACAGATACGCAGTATTTT. Translated, it gives CASSLNLAGSTDTQYF.

The CDR3 sequence is CASSLDRVNTEAFF. The CDR3 region has the DNA TGTGCCAGTTCCCTCGACAGGGTGAACACTGAAGCTTTCTTT. The chain combines TRBV18 with TRBJ1-1, with 7 bases aligning to TRBD1. Germline trimming cut 9 bases from V and 0 bases from J; bases unmatched to any gene: 7. Germline CDR1 KGHSH, CDR2 LQKENI. The CDR3 runs 14 residues.

CDR3 sequence: CASSEWWTENTEAFF. As DNA, the CDR3 is TGTGCCAGCAGTGAATGGTGGACAGAGAACACTGAAGCTTTCTTT. The chain uses TRBV6-1 and TRBJ1-1; tentative D call: TRBD1 (6 bases). The germline V gene encodes CDR1 MNHNS and CDR2 SASEGT. The CDR3 length is 15 residues. V lost 2 bases, J lost 1 base, and 11 bases lay in between.

The chain is built from TRBV18 and TRBJ2-6, with 8 bases aligning to TRBD1. Germline-derived CDR1 and CDR2 are KGHSH and LQKENI. Trimming cost V 3 bases and J 4 bases; bases outside gene matches: 5. The CDR3 has 16 residues. The CDR3 sequence: CASSPGTGSGANVLTF. The CDR3 DNA follows: TGTGCCAGCTCACCCGGGACAGGATCGGGGGCCAACGTCCTGACTTTC.

The chain links TRBV2 to TRBJ2-2, with TRBD2 identical over 10 bases. CDR1 is SNHLY, CDR2 FYNNEI, per germline. The CDR3 sequence is 14 residues long. With 6 bases clipped from V and 6 bases from J, the junction kept 4 bases outside the gene matches. The CDR3 nucleotides are TGTGCCAGCAGGAATCTAGCGGGAGCCGGGGAGCTGTTTTTT. Its translation is CASRNLAGAGELFF.

The V and J genes are TRBV10-2 and TRBJ1-2; D is possibly TRBD1 (5 bases). The CDR3 runs to 14 residues. Germline V gene data show CDR1 as WSHSY and CDR2 as SAAADI. Deletions cut 5 bases from V and 0 bases from J, with 10 bases between. The CDR3 region is CASSTVGANYGYTF. For the CDR3, the DNA is TGCGCCAGCAGTACGGTAGGGGCTAACTATGGCTACACCTTC.

The rearrangement joins TRBV3-1 (or the pseudogene TRBV3-2) to TRBJ1-2; 8 nucleotides line up with TRBD1. The CDR3 runs 14 residues. CDR1 is LGHDT and CDR2 is YNNKEL in the germline V gene (reference sequence). Trimming cost V 4 bases and J 0 bases; bases outside gene matches: 1. This CDR3 reads CASSLGQANYGYTF. The CDR3 DNA follows: TGTGCCAGCAGCCTGGGACAGGCTAACTATGGCTACACCTTC.

The CDR3 DNA follows: TGTGCTAGTGGTTTGGTACGGACTAGCGGGGGAACTAGCACAGATACGCAGTATTTT. This translates into CASGLVRTSGGTSTDTQYF. The V gene is TRBV12-5, the J gene TRBJ2-3; TRBD2 aligns across 13 bases. Per the germline V gene, CDR1 is LGHNT and CDR2 is FRNRAP. V shed 0 bases, J shed 0 bases, and the junction held 6 bases outside the gene matches. The CDR3 is 19 amino acids.

This clone was found once. The rearrangement joins TRBV9 to TRBJ2-1; 16 nucleotides line up with TRBD2. CDR3 length equals 18 residues. Per the germline V gene, CDR1 is SGDLS and CDR2 is YYNGEE. The V segment lost 4 bases and the J segment 4 bases; nucleotides outside the gene matches: 8. In nucleotides, the CDR3 is TGTGCCAGCAGCATGGGACTAGCGGGGGGGCATGGATACAATGAGCAGTTCTTC. The encoded protein is CASSMGLAGGHGYNEQFF.

CDR3 loop: CSASSQRVETQYF. The DNA for the CDR3 is TGCAGTGCTAGTTCACAGAGAGTGGAGACCCAGTACTTC. V usage is TRBV20-1 and J usage is TRBJ2-5; D not certain. This CDR3 spans 13 amino acids. Germline V lookup: CDR1 DFQATT, CDR2 SNEGSKA (reference sequence). Trimming removed 3 bases from V and 5 bases from J, with 13 bases in between.

V is TRBV25-1 and J is TRBJ1-1, with 7 bases aligning to TRBD1. This CDR3 region has 13 residues. Trimming removed 7 bases from V and 9 bases from J; junction bases left unmatched: 11. The germline gives CDR1 MGHDK, CDR2 SYGVNS. DNA of the CDR3: TGTGCCAGCATCCGGACAGGATATGGTCAAGCTTTCTTT. Its protein is CASIRTGYGQAFF.

CDR3 sequence reads: CASSIGGGAGQPQHF. The DNA of the CDR3 is TGTGCCAGTAGTATTGGAGGGGGCGCCGGTCAGCCCCAGCATTTT. The J gene is TRBJ1-5, the V gene TRBV19; 7 bases are a match to TRBD1. Germline V gene lookup returns CDR1 LNHDA and CDR2 SQIVND (reference sequence). CDR3 size: 15 residues. With V trimmed by 3 bases and J by 6 bases, 8 bases remained unmatched. The variable domain in full, completed from reference TRBV19 and TRBJ1-5, reads DGGITQSPKYLFRKEGQNVTLSCEQNLNHDAMYWYRQDPGQGLRLIYYSQIVNDFQKGDIAEGYSVSREKKESFPLTVTSAQKNPTAFYLCASSIGGGAGQPQHFGDGTRLSIL.

Only a few counts were recorded for this clone. This chain uses TRBV28 with TRBJ1-5, with 7 bases lining up with TRBD1. Germline V gives CDR1 MDHEN, CDR2 SYDVKM. The CDR3 consists of 16 residues. V was clipped by 5 bases and J by 5 bases; unmatched bases: 12. The CDR3 DNA follows: TGTGCCAGCAGTCCCAGGACAGGCGCTTTCCATCAGCCCCAGCATTTT. Its translation is CASSPRTGAFHQPQHF.